These T cell receptor beta chains were read from a single sample in a study of T-cell memory formation after mild COVID-19. TCRdb independently ran MiXCR on the 5' RACE reads; one entry per CDR3 protein. The sample carries about 210,000 distinct CDR3 sequences, over 9.5% recorded once. The material sequenced was PBMCs or a T cell subset sorted from them (not recorded which). The receptors derive from a man between 18 and 35 years old who had mild COVID-19 (a few samples of this study predate the infection). Cell type and time point are not known. Each CDR3 is given with its conserved first and last residue. The order of the fields is J gene, clone size, D gene, V gene, CDR3 protein, CDR3 DNA. A D gene is named only where the DNA matches it firmly. The size of a clone is reported for some rows only, either as once, few or many, or as a class for expanded clones.

J gene: TRBJ2-1; clone size: -; D gene: -; V gene: TRBV7-2; CDR3 protein: CASSVPPNSYNEQFF; CDR3 DNA: TGTGCCAGCAGCGTTCCCCCGAACTCCTACAATGAGCAGTTCTTC
J gene: TRBJ2-6; clone size: few; D gene: TRBD1; V gene: TRBV7-9; CDR3 protein: CASSPDRAWANVLTF; CDR3 DNA: TGTGCCAGCAGCCCGGACAGGGCCTGGGCCAACGTCCTGACTTTC
J gene: TRBJ2-5; clone size: -; D gene: TRBD1; V gene: TRBV6-2/TRBV6-3; CDR3 protein: CASSSPTGGIETQYF; CDR3 DNA: TGTGCCAGCAGTTCCCCTACAGGGGGGATAGAGACCCAGTACTTC
J gene: TRBJ1-5; clone size: few; D gene: -; V gene: TRBV6-5; CDR3 protein: CASRTVGQGGNQPQHF; CDR3 DNA: TGTGCCAGCAGGACGGTCGGGCAGGGAGGGAATCAGCCCCAGCATTTT
J gene: TRBJ1-1; clone size: few; D gene: TRBD1; V gene: TRBV4-3; CDR3 protein: CASSQDMGQGAREAFF; CDR3 DNA: TGCGCCAGCAGCCAAGATATGGGACAGGGGGCCCGTGAAGCTTTCTTT
J gene: TRBJ1-5; clone size: many; D gene: -; V gene: TRBV20-1; CDR3 protein: CSARSRVGNQPQHF; CDR3 DNA: TGCAGTGCTAGGTCACGGGTGGGCAATCAGCCCCAGCATTTT
J gene: TRBJ1-4; clone size: -; D gene: -; V gene: TRBV3-1; CDR3 protein: CASRQRTDHGELFF; CDR3 DNA: TGTGCCAGCAGGCAACGGACAGACCACGGGGAACTGTTTTTT
J gene: TRBJ1-3; clone size: few; D gene: TRBD1; V gene: TRBV7-6; CDR3 protein: CASSLNPTGGISGNTIYF; CDR3 DNA: TGTGCCAGCAGCTTGAACCCCACAGGGGGAATCTCTGGAAACACCATATATTTT
J gene: TRBJ1-6; clone size: -; D gene: TRBD1; V gene: TRBV7-2; CDR3 protein: CASSLGHRGSPPLHF; CDR3 DNA: TGTGCCAGCAGCTTAGGACACAGGGGAAGTCCACCCCTCCACTTT
J gene: TRBJ1-5; clone size: many; D gene: -; V gene: TRBV9; CDR3 protein: CASSVGVDQPQHF; CDR3 DNA: TGTGCCAGCAGCGTAGGGGTGGATCAGCCCCAGCATTTT
J gene: TRBJ2-5; clone size: -; D gene: -; V gene: TRBV4-1; CDR3 protein: CASSQVMGRRLETQYF; CDR3 DNA: TGCGCCAGCAGCCAAGTCATGGGGCGCCGGTTGGAGACCCAGTACTTC
J gene: TRBJ2-5; clone size: many; D gene: -; V gene: TRBV7-2; CDR3 protein: CASSPKSGETQYF; CDR3 DNA: TGTGCCAGCAGCCCGAAGTCGGGAGAGACCCAGTACTTC
J gene: TRBJ2-1; clone size: many; D gene: TRBD2; V gene: TRBV4-3; CDR3 protein: CASSQRRGGGAYVEQFF; CDR3 DNA: TGCGCCAGCAGCCAACGGCGGGGCGGGGGGGCGTACGTTGAGCAGTTCTTC
J gene: TRBJ1-1; clone size: many; D gene: -; V gene: TRBV7-2; CDR3 protein: CASSLDWGGFTEAFF; CDR3 DNA: TGTGCCAGCAGCTTAGATTGGGGGGGCTTCACTGAAGCTTTCTTT
J gene: TRBJ2-7; clone size: -; D gene: -; V gene: TRBV6-2/TRBV6-3; CDR3 protein: CASSPQETYEQYF; CDR3 DNA: TGTGCCAGCAGTCCTCAGGAGACCTACGAGCAGTACTTC
J gene: TRBJ1-2; clone size: -; D gene: -; V gene: TRBV5-1; CDR3 protein: CASSLQGTDGYTF; CDR3 DNA: TGCGCCAGCAGCTTACAGGGAACCGATGGCTACACCTTC
J gene: TRBJ1-2; clone size: -; D gene: -; V gene: TRBV6-6; CDR3 protein: CASSAPGYTF; CDR3 DNA: TGTGCCAGCAGTGCCCCTGGCTACACCTTC
J gene: TRBJ1-2; clone size: -; D gene: -; V gene: TRBV28; CDR3 protein: CASSFGQGLDYGYTF; CDR3 DNA: TGTGCCAGCAGTTTTGGGCAGGGCCTCGACTATGGCTACACCTTC
J gene: TRBJ2-7; clone size: few; D gene: TRBD2; V gene: TRBV19; CDR3 protein: CATKIQRGSYEQYF; CDR3 DNA: TGTGCCACAAAGATCCAGCGGGGATCCTACGAGCAGTACTTC
J gene: TRBJ1-4; clone size: few; D gene: TRBD1; V gene: TRBV5-1; CDR3 protein: CASSPGQADMITTNEKLFF; CDR3 DNA: TGCGCCAGCAGCCCGGGACAGGCCGACATGATTACAACTAATGAAAAACTGTTTTTT
J gene: TRBJ2-1; clone size: -; D gene: -; V gene: TRBV7-2; CDR3 protein: CASSWAGQHEQFF; CDR3 DNA: TGTGCCAGCAGCTGGGCCGGACAGCATGAGCAGTTCTTC
J gene: TRBJ2-1; clone size: -; D gene: -; V gene: TRBV29-1; CDR3 protein: CSAAVARGTSSYNEQFF; CDR3 DNA: TGCAGCGCCGCCGTTGCCAGGGGCACCAGCTCCTACAATGAGCAGTTCTTC
J gene: TRBJ1-5; clone size: -; D gene: -; V gene: TRBV4-1; CDR3 protein: CASSQDGARPQHF; CDR3 DNA: TGCGCCAGCAGCCAAGATGGGGCAAGGCCCCAGCATTTT
J gene: TRBJ1-2; clone size: few; D gene: -; V gene: TRBV4-1; CDR3 protein: CASSQDRLLSPQGYTF; CDR3 DNA: TGCGCCAGCAGCCAAGATAGGCTGCTCAGCCCGCAGGGCTACACCTTC
J gene: TRBJ2-2; clone size: many; D gene: -; V gene: TRBV2; CDR3 protein: CASSDEQASNTGELFF; CDR3 DNA: TGTGCCAGCAGTGATGAACAGGCTTCGAACACCGGGGAGCTGTTTTTT
J gene: TRBJ2-7; clone size: -; D gene: -; V gene: TRBV4-3; CDR3 protein: CASSPWVSRFHEQYF; CDR3 DNA: TGCGCCAGCAGCCCCTGGGTCTCTCGATTCCACGAGCAGTACTTC
J gene: TRBJ1-3; clone size: -; D gene: -; V gene: TRBV4-1; CDR3 protein: CASSQVRGPYSGNTIYF; CDR3 DNA: TGCGCCAGCAGCCAAGTCAGGGGACCCTACTCTGGAAACACCATATATTTT
J gene: TRBJ2-3; clone size: many; D gene: TRBD2; V gene: TRBV4-3; CDR3 protein: CASSLLTSGGVVDTQYF; CDR3 DNA: TGCGCCAGCAGCCTTTTGACTAGCGGGGGGGTAGTAGATACGCAGTATTTT
J gene: TRBJ2-5; clone size: -; D gene: TRBD2; V gene: TRBV7-9; CDR3 protein: CASSLWSPSGGDQETQYF; CDR3 DNA: TGTGCCAGCAGCTTATGGAGTCCTAGCGGGGGGGATCAAGAGACCCAGTACTTC
J gene: TRBJ2-1; clone size: many; D gene: TRBD2; V gene: TRBV7-2; CDR3 protein: CASSLGREGWQFF; CDR3 DNA: TGTGCCAGCAGCTTAGGACGGGAGGGCTGGCAGTTCTTC
J gene: TRBJ2-3; clone size: -; D gene: -; V gene: TRBV20-1; CDR3 protein: CSAREGRTTTDTQYF; CDR3 DNA: TGCAGTGCTAGAGAGGGTAGAACTACCACAGATACGCAGTATTTT